What follows are 22 T cell receptor beta chains derived from one specimen sequenced in a study of regulatory T cells in long-lasting Graves disease. CDR3-region Arm-PCR and iRepertoire HTBI primers produced the TCR beta libraries. One entry per CDR3 protein results from TCRdb running MiXCR on the multiplex PCR reads. The data show about 440,000 distinct CDR3 sequences, with around 14% seen just once and approximately 15% held by the top ten. Indicated time point: newly diagnosed GD, antithyroid drugs for less than 3 months. PBMC-derived RNA was used for the TCR library. This sample was also put to use in a study of T cells in Graves' hyperthyroidism and ophthalmopathy.

Source: peripheral blood mononuclear cells (PBMCs), taken at new diagnosis, from a patient treated with antithyroid drugs. These receptors came from a woman younger than 45 with Graves disease.

The chain joins TRBV4-2 to TRBJ2-6; D not resolved. CDR3 size: 12 residues. V dropped 1 base and J dropped 15 bases, with 10 bases sitting between them. Germline V CDR1 and CDR2: LGHNA, YNFKEQ. The DNA for the CDR3 is TGTGCCAGCAGCCAAGGGGCAGAAGACCTGACTTTC. Protein: CASSQGAEDLTF.

Concerning this clonotype: This may be a read error: a much more frequent sequence differs by one nucleotide. The V and J genes are TRBV2 and TRBJ2-1, with no clear D. The CDR3 runs 10 residues. In germline, CDR1 is SNHLY, CDR2 FYNNEI. Trimming stripped 7 bases from V and 10 bases from J, with 8 bases between. In DNA, the CDR3 is TGTGCCAGCAACACCTACGAGCAGTTCTTC. Residues: CASNTYEQFF. Full variable domain (outside the CDR3, taken from reference TRBV2 and TRBJ2-1): EPEVTQTPSHQVTQMGQEVILRCVPISNHLYFYWYRQILGQKVEFLVSFYNNEISEKSEIFDDQFSVERPDGSNFTLKIRSTKLEDSAMYFCASNTYEQFFGPGTRLTVL.

The chain joins TRBV20-1 to TRBJ2-4, with D perhaps being TRBD1 or TRBD2 (5 bases each). CDR1 is DFQATT, CDR2 SNEGSKA, per germline (reference sequence). V was clipped by 7 bases and J by 5 bases, with 9 bases between them. This CDR3 has 11 amino acids. The chain's CDR3 is CSVGAQNIQYF. CDR3 bases: TGCAGTGTCGGGGCTCAAAACATTCAGTACTTC.

The table lists this clonotype with many counts. The rearrangement links TRBV7-9 to TRBJ2-7; the match to TRBD2 covers 8 bases. After removal of 2 bases from V and 5 bases from J, the junction contained 5 bases not matched to a gene. The V gene's germline CDR1 is SEHNR and CDR2 FQNEAQ (reference sequence). The CDR3 extends over 14 amino acids. The CDR3 nucleotides are TGTGCCAGCAGCTTAAGCGGGAGTGACGACGAGCAGTACTTC. Translated: CASSLSGSDDEQYF.

This clonotype appeared a few times. The V gene is TRBV20-1, the J gene TRBJ2-7; the D is unclear. Germline CDR1 DFQATT, CDR2 SNEGSKA (reference sequence). The V and J ends lost 1 base and 3 bases respectively, with 16 bases between them. CDR3 length: 15 residues. CDR3 region: CSARALWTGNYEQYF. Written as DNA, the CDR3 is TGCAGTGCTAGAGCCCTTTGGACGGGTAACTACGAGCAGTACTTC.

This clonotype was detected many times. The chain carries TRBV30 and TRBJ1-4, with 10 bases lining up with TRBD1. The CDR3 contains 17 residues. Trimming removed 4 bases from V and 3 bases from J; junction bases left unmatched: 11. Germline V gene sequence: CDR1 GTSNPN, CDR2 SVGIG (reference sequence). The CDR3 DNA follows: TGTGCCTGGAACCCCGACAGGGGGCGACGGCCTAATGAAAAACTGTTTTTT. It specifies CAWNPDRGRRPNEKLFF.

This clonotype was observed at least ten times. The chain's CDR3 is CASSLGLDVDIQYF. The CDR3 region has the DNA TGTGCCAGCAGCTTAGGACTAGATGTGGACATTCAGTACTTC. The genes are TRBV7-2 and TRBJ2-4; D perhaps matches TRBD2 (6 bases). The CDR3 is 14 amino acids. The germline V gene encodes CDR1 SGHTA and CDR2 FQGNSA. Trimming cost V 1 base and J 8 bases, with 12 bases left between them.

This clonotype was seen a few times. The V and J genes are TRBV27 and TRBJ2-3; 10 positions match TRBD2. With 3 bases clipped from V and 1 base from J, the junction kept 4 bases outside the gene matches. The germline V gene encodes CDR1 MNHEY and CDR2 SMNVEV (reference sequence). CDR3 size: 16 residues. The CDR3: CASSFLTSGRTDTQYF. In DNA form, the CDR3 reads TGTGCCAGCAGTTTCCTGACTAGCGGGCGCACAGATACGCAGTATTTT.

The chain has TRBV6-1 and TRBJ2-2, with D tentatively TRBD1 (6 bases). V was cut by 4 bases and J by 5 bases, with 11 bases left in between. The CDR3 runs 14 residues. Germline loops: CDR1 MNHNS, CDR2 SASEGT. CDR3 region: CASSGLQGTGELFF. The CDR3, as DNA: TGTGCCAGCAGTGGATTACAGGGAACCGGGGAGCTGTTTTTT.

The chain employs TRBV5-1 and TRBJ1-5; D gene unclear. The V gene lost 6 bases and the J gene lost 7 bases, with 20 bases spanning the gap. Germline CDR1 is SGHRS and CDR2 is YFSETQ. This CDR3 is built from 15 residues. The DNA for the CDR3 is TGCGCCAGCACCCCTAATGGGGTGAAAGGGCAGCCCCAGCATTTT. As protein: CASTPNGVKGQPQHF.

This clonotype was observed at least ten times. The chain carries TRBV30 and TRBJ2-7, with D possibly TRBD2 on 5 matching bases. CDR3 size: 14 residues. Germline V CDR1 and CDR2: GTSNPN, SVGIG (reference sequence). V was pared by 2 bases and J by 2 bases, with 13 bases between. The CDR3 spells CAWSWGEIPYEQYF. The CDR3 DNA reads TGTGCCTGGAGTTGGGGAGAGATCCCCTACGAGCAGTACTTC.

The table lists this clonotype with many counts. As DNA, the CDR3 is TGTGCCTGGAGTGTAGCGGGCCGTAATGGCTACACCTTC. Protein: CAWSVAGRNGYTF. The chain recombines TRBV30 with TRBJ1-2, with D hard to call. V was shortened by 0 bases and J by 6 bases, with 11 bases between the two germline ends. Germline V lookup: CDR1 GTSNPN, CDR2 SVGIG (reference sequence). This CDR3 is built from 13 residues.

The chain employs TRBV5-1 and TRBJ1-5, with TRBD1 matching 7 bases. V lost 7 bases and J lost 2; bases outside the gene matches: 12. The germline gives CDR1 SGHRS, CDR2 YFSETQ. This CDR3 spans 16 amino acids. The CDR3 DNA is TGCGCCAGCTGTATTGGAGGGGGCGATGGCAATCAGCCCCAGCATTTT. It specifies CASCIGGGDGNQPQHF. Together with reference TRBV5-1 and TRBJ1-5, the CDR3 gives the full variable domain: KAGVTQTPRYLIKTRGQQVTLSCSPISGHRSVSWYQQTPGQGLQFLFEYFSETQRNKGNFPGRFSGRQFSNSRSEMNVSTLELGDSALYLCASCIGGGDGNQPQHFGDGTRLSIL.

This clonotype was observed at least ten times. This chain connects TRBV12-3 or TRBV12-4 to TRBJ2-1; 7 bases agree with TRBD2. Trimming took 4 bases from V and 2 from J; bases not matched to a gene: 5. The CDR3 is 15 residues long. The CDR3 spells CASSYLAGPYNEQFF. CDR3 DNA sequence: TGTGCCAGCAGTTACTTAGCGGGTCCCTACAATGAGCAGTTCTTC.

In its sample, this clonotype was seen many times. V and J are TRBV5-6 and TRBJ2-2; 8 bases match TRBD1. The V segment lost 0 bases and the J segment 5 bases; nucleotides outside the gene matches: 6. CDR3 size: 16 residues. CDR1 and CDR2 (germline): SGHDT, YYEEEE. CDR3: CASSLAVTGATGELFF. CDR3 DNA sequence: TGTGCCAGCAGCTTGGCGGTGACAGGGGCAACCGGGGAGCTGTTTTTT. The full variable domain, with the rest looked up from reference TRBV5-6 and TRBJ2-2, is DAGVTQSPTHLIKTRGQQVTLRCSPKSGHDTVSWYQQALGQGPQFIFQYYEEEERQRGNFPDRFSGHQFPNYSSELNVNALLLGDSALYLCASSLAVTGATGELFFGEGSRLTVL.

The chain links TRBV13 to TRBJ2-2; D uncertain. The CDR3 has 16 residues. Germline CDR1 and CDR2: PRHDT and FYEKMQ (reference sequence). The V end lost 5 bases, the J end lost 2 bases, and 15 bases lay between the germline ends. CDR3 coding DNA: TGTGCCAGCAGCCTCTCCTCGGTCGACAACACCGGGGAGCTGTTTTTT. Its translation: CASSLSSVDNTGELFF.

This clonotype occurred many times. J is TRBJ2-2 and V is TRBV11-2; possibly TRBD2 for D (5 bases). Germline lookup yields CDR1 SGHAT and CDR2 FQNNGV. This CDR3 comprises 13 residues. Trimming shortened V by 8 bases and J by 4 bases, and 11 bases separated the two germline ends. The CDR3 here is CASHLRGTGELFF. CDR3 DNA sequence: TGTGCCAGCCACCTTCGGGGCACCGGGGAGCTGTTTTTT.

The rearrangement uses TRBV7-9 and TRBJ2-7; TRBD2 agrees at 11 bases. Germline V gene sequence: CDR1 SEHNR, CDR2 FQNEAQ (reference sequence). Trimming cost V 5 bases and J 4 bases; bases outside gene matches: 7. The CDR3 extends over 15 amino acids. The CDR3 sequence: CASSLMTSGAYEQYF. The CDR3 DNA sequence: TGTGCCAGCAGCCTAATGACTAGCGGGGCTTACGAGCAGTACTTC.

This clonotype was counted many times. The CDR3 nucleotides read TGTGCCAGCAGCTCGAGACAGGGATTCGGGAGACTCCCCCAGCCCCAGCATTTT. Translating it yields CASSSRQGFGRLPQPQHF. The rearrangement links TRBV7-2 to TRBJ1-5, with TRBD1 identical over 7 bases. Germline V gives CDR1 SGHTA, CDR2 FQGNSA. CDR3 length equals 18 residues. Trimming cost V 4 bases and J 7 bases; bases outside gene matches: 19.

This clonotype appeared many times. The genes are TRBV20-1 and TRBJ1-1; D may be TRBD1 (5 bases). This CDR3 is built from 14 residues. V was shortened by 1 base and J by 1 base, with 10 bases between the two germline ends. CDR1 and CDR2 from the germline V gene are DFQATT and SNEGSKA (reference sequence). Written as DNA, the CDR3 is TGCAGTGCTAGAGCACGGGGCTCGAACACTGAAGCTTTCTTT. It yields the protein CSARARGSNTEAFF.

At least ten counts were recorded for this clonotype. The chain combines TRBV27 with TRBJ2-1; D remains unclear. CDR3 length equals 13 residues. V gave up 6 bases and J gave up 9 bases, with 15 bases separating them. Germline CDR1 and CDR2: MNHEY and SMNVEV (reference sequence). DNA for the CDR3: TGTGCCAGCAGCTTGGAGCCTCAAGCTGAGCAGTTCTTC. Translating it yields CASSLEPQAEQFF.

This clonotype was seen at least ten times. This chain links TRBV24-1 with TRBJ1-5; no clear D gene. From germline, CDR1 is KGHDR and CDR2 SFDVKD. Trimming stripped 1 base from V and 2 bases from J, with 5 bases between. The CDR3 length is 14 residues. The CDR3 here is CATSDLPGNQPQHF. Here the CDR3 DNA reads TGTGCCACCAGTGATTTACCTGGCAATCAGCCCCAGCATTTT.